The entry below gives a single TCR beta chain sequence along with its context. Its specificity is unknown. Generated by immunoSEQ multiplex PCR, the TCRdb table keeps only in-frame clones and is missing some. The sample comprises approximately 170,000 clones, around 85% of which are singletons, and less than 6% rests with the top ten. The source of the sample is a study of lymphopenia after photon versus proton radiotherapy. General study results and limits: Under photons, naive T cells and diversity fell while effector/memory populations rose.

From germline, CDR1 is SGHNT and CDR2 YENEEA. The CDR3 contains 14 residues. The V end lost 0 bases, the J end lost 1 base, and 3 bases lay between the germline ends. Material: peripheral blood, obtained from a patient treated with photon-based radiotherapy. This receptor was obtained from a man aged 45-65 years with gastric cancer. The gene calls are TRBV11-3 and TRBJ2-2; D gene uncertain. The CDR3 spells CASSLEVNTGELFF. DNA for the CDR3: TGTGCCAGCAGCTTAGAGGTGAACACCGGGGAGCTGTTTTTT.